This entry features one T cell receptor (beta chain) sequence. These data come from a study of blood T cell repertoires in COVID-19. Across the whole study: Acute and convalescent COVID-19 samples came from the United States, Italy and Spain. PBMCs, B-cell-depleted T cells, or T cells were the source of the cDNA or gDNA that made up the material.

Per the study methods: Amplification with reference gene primers provided the estimates of nucleated cell counts. Generated by immunoSEQ multiplex PCR, the TCRdb table keeps only in-frame clones and is missing some. The V and J calls and clone size were taken over from that table, and D and trimming were inferred from the DNA. The sample shows some 230,000 clones, 70% to 90% of them seen only once. The CDR3 runs 16 residues. V shed 0 bases, J shed 4 bases, and the junction held 6 bases outside the gene matches. Germline V gives CDR1 MGHDK, CDR2 SYGVNS. The clonotype comes from a man aged 45-60 years who had recovered from COVID-19. Sequencing input: peripheral blood. The chain uses TRBV25-1 and TRBJ2-3; 8 positions agree with TRBD2. The CDR3 spells CASSEYSGRAPDTQYF. The CDR3 DNA is TGTGCCAGCAGTGAATATTCCGGGAGGGCCCCAGATACGCAGTATTTT.